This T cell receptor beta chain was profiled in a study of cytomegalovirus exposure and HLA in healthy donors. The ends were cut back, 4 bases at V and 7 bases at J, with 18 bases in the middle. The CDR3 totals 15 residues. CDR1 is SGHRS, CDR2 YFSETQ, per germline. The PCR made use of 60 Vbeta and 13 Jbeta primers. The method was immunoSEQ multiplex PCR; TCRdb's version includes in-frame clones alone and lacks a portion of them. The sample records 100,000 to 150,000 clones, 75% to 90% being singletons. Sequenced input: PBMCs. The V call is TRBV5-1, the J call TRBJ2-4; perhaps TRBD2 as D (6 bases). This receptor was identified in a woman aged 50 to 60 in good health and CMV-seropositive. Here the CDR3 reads CASSPGTGALNIQYF. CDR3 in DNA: TGCGCCAGCAGCCCGGGGACTGGGGCGCTGAACATTCAGTACTTC.